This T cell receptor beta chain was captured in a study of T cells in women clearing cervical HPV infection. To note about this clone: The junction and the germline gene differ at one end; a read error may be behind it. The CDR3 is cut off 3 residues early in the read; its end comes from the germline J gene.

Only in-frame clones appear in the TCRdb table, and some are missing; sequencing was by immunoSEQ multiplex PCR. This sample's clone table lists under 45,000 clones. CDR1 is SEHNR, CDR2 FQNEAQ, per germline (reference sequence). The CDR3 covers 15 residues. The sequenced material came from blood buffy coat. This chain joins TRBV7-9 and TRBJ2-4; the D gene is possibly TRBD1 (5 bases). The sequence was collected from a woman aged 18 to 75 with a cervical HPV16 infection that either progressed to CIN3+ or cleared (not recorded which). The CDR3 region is CASSDGQGIKSIQYF. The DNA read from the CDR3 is TGTGCCAGCAGCGACGGGCAGGGAATCAAAAGCATT.